The clone carrying this T cell receptor (beta chain) was recorded at least ten times. Germline CDR1 is KGHSH and CDR2 is LQKENI. This CDR3 has 14 amino acids. Trimming cost V 3 bases and J 3 bases, with 12 bases left between them. The sample is drawn from a study of neurological immune-mediated disorders. TCRdb itself ran the 5' RACE reads through MiXCR, one entry per CDR3 protein. The sample holds about 70,000 distinct CDR3 sequences; about 3% are singletons and the top ten take approximately 4.7%. The sequence came from a woman between 45 and 65 years old with multiple sclerosis. The gene calls are TRBV18 and TRBJ2-7; D perhaps matches TRBD1 (6 bases). Sequences were obtained from PBMCs. CDR3 bases: TGTGCCAGCTCACCCGGGACATCGCACTACGAGCAGTACTTC. It encodes CASSPGTSHYEQYF.